Each of the 29 T cell receptor beta chains below was sequenced from the same sample in a study of PD-1 blockade in classical Hodgkin lymphoma. Exposure to brentuximab vedotin varied, and each patient had relapsed following autologous stem cell transplantation. The protocol was immunoSEQ multiplex PCR, while the TCRdb copy is restricted to in-frame clones and leaves out a portion. The sample carries about 34,000 clones, less than 85% recorded once. The source material was peripheral blood mononuclear cells (PBMCs), sampled before the second cycle of nivolumab. These TCRs come from a human donor with classical Hodgkin lymphoma.

The chain uses TRBV4-2 and TRBJ2-4, with 9 bases identical to TRBD1. V gave up 0 bases and J gave up 9 bases; unmatched junction bases: 24. The CDR3 has 21 amino acids. Germline values: CDR1 LGHNA, CDR2 YNFKEQ. The CDR3 loop is CASSQEEGTAPSTGGYGIQYF. In nucleotides, the CDR3 is TGTGCCAGCAGCCAAGAAGAAGGGACGGCCCCCAGCACAGGGGGCTATGGCATTCAGTACTTC.

V usage is TRBV6-1 and J usage is TRBJ2-2; 12 nucleotides match TRBD1. The V and J ends lost 1 base and 6 bases, in that order; junction bases with no gene match: 6. This CDR3 is built from 17 residues. Germline CDR1 and CDR2: MNHNS and SASEGT. CDR3 in amino acids: CASSEELGQGAAGELFF. DNA of the CDR3: TGTGCCAGCAGTGAAGAGTTGGGACAGGGGGCGGCCGGGGAGCTGTTTTTT.

This sequence joins TRBV5-1 and TRBJ1-1; maybe TRBD1 (5 bases). V was shortened by 4 bases and J by 6 bases, with 16 bases between the two germline ends. The CDR3 consists of 14 residues. CDR1 SGHRS and CDR2 YFSETQ come from the germline V gene. CDR3 amino acids: CASSRPGGGAEAFF. Here the CDR3 DNA reads TGCGCCAGCAGCCGTCCGGGCGGAGGGGCTGAAGCTTTCTTT.

For the CDR3, the DNA is TGTGCCAGCAGTGGACAGGGTCAGGATGGCTACACCTTC. Amino acids: CASSGQGQDGYTF. V and J are TRBV6-1 and TRBJ1-2, with 7 bases fitting TRBD1. Losses at the gene ends were 4 bases for V and 6 bases for J; bases not matched to a gene: 5. The CDR3 totals 13 residues. The V gene's germline CDR1 is MNHNS and CDR2 SASEGT.

The chain has TRBV28 and TRBJ2-7; no clear D. The germline V and J ends were trimmed by 4 bases and 0 bases, with 4 bases remaining between them. The CDR3 runs 12 residues. The germline V gene encodes CDR1 MDHEN and CDR2 SYDVKM. The CDR3 protein is CASSSNSYEQYF. CDR3 DNA sequence: TGTGCCAGCAGTTCCAACTCCTACGAGCAGTACTTC.

The chain couples TRBV10-3 to TRBJ2-3; D is uncertain. CDR1 ENHRY and CDR2 SYGVKD come from the germline V gene. The ends were cut back, 6 bases at V and 2 bases at J, with 12 bases in the middle. The CDR3 extends over 14 amino acids. CDR3 sequence (DNA): TGTGCCATCAGGGTCGCTCTCTTCACAGATACGCAGTATTTT. Translating gives CAIRVALFTDTQYF.

This CDR3 is CASSPSGQRGTGELFF. CDR3 nucleotides: TGTGCCAGCTCACCTAGTGGGCAGCGAGGGACCGGGGAGCTGTTTTTT. V and J are TRBV18 and TRBJ2-2, with D perhaps TRBD2 (5 bases). With 3 bases removed from V and 5 bases from J, the gap between germline ends came to 16 bases. Germline CDR1 is KGHSH and CDR2 is LQKENI. The CDR3 is 16 residues long.

This chain connects TRBV7-9 to TRBJ1-2, with TRBD1 matching over 9 bases. V lost 7 bases and J lost 7; bases outside the gene matches: 7. The CDR3 covers 13 residues. CDR1 and CDR2 (germline): SEHNR, FQNEAQ (reference sequence). CDR3 in DNA: TGTGCCAGCACCCTTACAGGGGGCAGTGGCTACACCTTC. Encoded protein: CASTLTGGSGYTF.

The chain recombines TRBV28 with TRBJ1-1, with unresolved D. The ends were cut back, 3 bases at V and 8 bases at J, with 10 bases in the middle. Germline values: CDR1 MDHEN, CDR2 SYDVKM. The CDR3 extends over 12 amino acids. CDR3 region: CASSFSVGEAFF. CDR3 nucleotides: TGTGCCAGCAGTTTTAGTGTTGGCGAAGCTTTCTTT.

The chain links TRBV14 to TRBJ1-6; D ambiguous. Germline assignment: CDR1 SGHDN and CDR2 FVKESK. The V end was cut by 4 bases, the J end by 4 bases, with 20 bases between. The CDR3 is made up of 18 amino acids. The CDR3 here is CASSPDGRKVGYNSPLHF. The CDR3 bases are TGTGCCAGCAGCCCTGACGGACGGAAAGTTGGTTATAATTCACCCCTCCACTTT. Complete variable domain (other parts from reference TRBV14 and TRBJ1-6): EAGVTQFPSHSVIEKGQTVTLRCDPISGHDNLYWYRRVMGKEIKFLLHFVKESKQDESGMPNNRFLAERTGGTYSTLKVQPAELEDSGVYFCASSPDGRKVGYNSPLHFGNGTRLTVT.

The V call is TRBV7-2, the J call TRBJ1-1; D gene uncertain. The CDR3 length is 15 residues. Trimming removed 5 bases at V and 6 bases at J, with 19 bases between. Germline V CDR1 and CDR2: SGHTA, FQGNSA. Here the CDR3 DNA reads TGTGCCAGCAGCCTGTACGGAGGAATTAACGCTGAAGCTTTCTTT. The encoded protein is CASSLYGGINAEAFF.

The V call is TRBV5-1, the J call TRBJ2-2; no clear D. Trimming shortened V by 4 bases and J by 1 base, and 11 bases separated the two germline ends. The CDR3 contains 15 residues. The germline gives CDR1 SGHRS, CDR2 YFSETQ. The CDR3 DNA is TGCGCCAGCAGCCGAACCACGGGGAACACCGGGGAGCTGTTTTTT. The encoded protein is CASSRTTGNTGELFF. The variable domain in full, completed from reference TRBV5-1 and TRBJ2-2, reads KAGVTQTPRYLIKTRGQQVTLSCSPISGHRSVSWYQQTPGQGLQFLFEYFSETQRNKGNFPGRFSGRQFSNSRSEMNVSTLELGDSALYLCASSRTTGNTGELFFGEGSRLTVL.

This chain connects TRBV9 to TRBJ2-3, with TRBD2 matching 11 bases. The V and J ends lost 0 bases and 3 bases, in that order; junction bases with no gene match: 6. The CDR3 runs 17 residues. Germline CDR1 SGDLS, CDR2 YYNGEE. CDR3 bases: TGTGCCAGCAGCGTAGGGCTAGCGGGGGGTATGACAGATACGCAGTATTTT. This codes for CASSVGLAGGMTDTQYF.

V and J are TRBV6-5 and TRBJ2-6; D not resolved. This CDR3 contains 16 residues. Trimming shortened V by 0 bases and J by 1 base, and 7 bases separated the two germline ends. CDR1 and CDR2 (germline): MNHEY, SVGAGI. CDR3 DNA sequence: TGTGCCAGCAGTTACTCCGAGGTGTCTGGGGCCAACGTCCTGACTTTC. It encodes CASSYSEVSGANVLTF.

This clone was observed at least ten times. The rearrangement joins TRBV5-6 to TRBJ2-7; D is uncertain. Germline assignment: CDR1 SGHDT and CDR2 YYEEEE. Trimming took off 0 bases at V and 3 bases at J, with 19 bases between the two ends. The CDR3 has 17 amino acids. CDR3 bases: TGTGCCAGCAGCTTGGCCAAAGGGTCGGTAATCTTCTACGAGCAGTACTTC. It is translated as CASSLAKGSVIFYEQYF.

The chain combines TRBV30 with TRBJ2-3; TRBD2 might be the D (6 bases). This CDR3 region has 12 residues. V was trimmed by 5 bases and J by 7 bases, leaving 13 bases between them. Germline V CDR1 and CDR2: GTSNPN, SVGIG (reference sequence). The CDR3 here is CAWEPGLYTQYF. The CDR3 nucleotides read TGTGCCTGGGAACCGGGACTTTATACGCAGTATTTT.

This sequence joins TRBV21-1 and TRBJ2-3. TRBV21-1 is noted as a pseudogene. The CDR3 has 16 amino acids. CDR3 DNA: TGTGCCAGCAGCAAGAGGTACGAAAAGGGCCCAGATACGCAGTATTTT. This codes for CASSKRYEKGPDTQYF.

The chain couples TRBV2 to TRBJ2-5, with D hard to call. CDR1 and CDR2 from the germline V gene are SNHLY and FYNNEI. Trimming cost V 0 bases and J 5 bases, with 4 bases left between them. This CDR3 spans 12 amino acids. CDR3 bases: TGTGCCAGCAGTGAAGCTATGGAGACCCAGTACTTC. Translation gives CASSEAMETQYF.

V is TRBV5-1 and J is TRBJ1-1; D perhaps matches TRBD1 (6 bases). Germline CDR1 SGHRS, CDR2 YFSETQ. Between the trimmed V and J ends, which lost 4 bases and 5 bases, there was a span of 24 bases. The CDR3 contains 17 residues. CDR3 DNA sequence: TGCGCCAGCAGCGCGCGTTTAGGGGGGGCTGAGGAGACTGAAGCTTTCTTT. This gives the protein CASSARLGGAEETEAFF.

The J gene is TRBJ2-5, the V gene TRBV21-1; TRBD2 was called by the table and not checked on the DNA. TRBV21-1 is reported as a pseudogene. The CDR3 length is 13 residues. CDR3 nucleotides: TGTGCCAGCATCCAGAGGTACCAAGAGACCCAGTACTTC. This sequence encodes CASIQRYQETQYF.

The table lists this clone with a few counts. The V gene is TRBV4-2, the J gene TRBJ1-4; D call uncertain. The CDR3 runs to 17 residues. Germline lookup yields CDR1 LGHNA and CDR2 YNFKEQ. The V and J ends lost 0 bases and 7 bases respectively, with 18 bases between them. The CDR3 DNA is TGTGCCAGCAGCCAAGAATGGGTGGGAGAGGCGGGTGAAAAACTGTTTTTT. This codes for CASSQEWVGEAGEKLFF.

This chain joins TRBV11-2 and TRBJ2-3; 9 positions agree with TRBD2. Germline loops: CDR1 SGHAT, CDR2 FQNNGV. V was pared by 5 bases and J by 2 bases, with 5 bases of the junction left unmatched. The CDR3 contains 15 residues. Written as DNA, the CDR3 is TGTGCCAGCAGCATTTCTAGCGGGGACACAGATACGCAGTATTTT. Translation: CASSISSGDTDTQYF.

J is TRBJ2-1 and V is TRBV19; D is uncertain. V gave up 3 bases and J gave up 7 bases, with 10 bases separating them. Germline V lookup: CDR1 LNHDA, CDR2 SQIVND (reference sequence). This CDR3 has 13 amino acids. CDR3 residues: CASSMRVMNEQFF. The CDR3, as DNA: TGTGCCAGTAGTATGCGAGTCATGAATGAGCAGTTCTTC. Full variable domain (remainder filled in from reference TRBV19 and TRBJ2-1): DGGITQSPKYLFRKEGQNVTLSCEQNLNHDAMYWYRQDPGQGLRLIYYSQIVNDFQKGDIAEGYSVSREKKESFPLTVTSAQKNPTAFYLCASSMRVMNEQFFGPGTRLTVL.

The chain has TRBV5-1 and TRBJ1-1; the D gene is possibly TRBD1 (6 bases). Germline CDR1 and CDR2: SGHRS and YFSETQ. Trimming took off 3 bases at V and 1 base at J, with 7 bases between the two ends. This CDR3 comprises 13 residues. The CDR3 DNA reads TGCGCCAGCAGCTCGACAGGGAACACTGAAGCTTTCTTT. Translating gives CASSSTGNTEAFF.

As to this clone: This sample includes further DNA sequences coding for the same CDR3. The rearrangement uses TRBV29-1 and TRBJ1-2, with D possibly being TRBD1 (5 bases). Germline assignment: CDR1 SQVTM and CDR2 ANQGSEA. V shed 1 base and J shed 8 bases, with 8 bases lying between them. The CDR3 has 11 amino acids. The CDR3 reads CSVEAEGGYTF. The DNA for the CDR3 is TGCAGCGTTGAAGCGGAGGGGGGCTACACCTTC.

The CDR3: CASSQEAGGSYEQYF. CDR3 DNA sequence: TGTGCCAGCAGCCAAGAGGCAGGGGGGTCCTACGAGCAGTACTTC. The chain combines TRBV4-2 with TRBJ2-7; D is perhaps TRBD1 (7 bases). Trimming took 0 bases from V and 1 from J, leaving 10 bases between them. Germline V gives CDR1 LGHNA, CDR2 YNFKEQ. CDR3 length: 15 amino acids.

V gene TRBV4-1 combines with J gene TRBJ2-4; a possible D gene is TRBD1 (5 bases). The germline V and J ends were trimmed by 0 bases and 8 bases, with 14 bases remaining between them. Germline CDR1 is MGHRA and CDR2 is YSYEKL. This CDR3 has 15 amino acids. CDR3 residues: CASSQENTGWDIQYF. The CDR3 nucleotides read TGCGCCAGCAGCCAAGAAAATACAGGTTGGGACATTCAGTACTTC.

This chain connects TRBV5-1 to TRBJ2-5, with TRBD1 matching over 8 bases. The CDR3 has 15 residues. Losses at the gene ends were 2 bases for V and 3 bases for J; bases not matched to a gene: 6. Germline assignment: CDR1 SGHRS and CDR2 YFSETQ. Written as DNA, the CDR3 is TGCGCCAGCAGCTTAATGCCAGGGGGCGAAGAGACCCAGTACTTC. Protein sequence: CASSLMPGGEETQYF.

The CDR3 here is CASSSGTGENSPLHF. The CDR3 bases are TGTGCCAGCAGCTCCGGGACAGGGGAAAATTCACCCCTCCACTTT. The chain links TRBV7-2 to TRBJ1-6, with TRBD1 matching 10 bases. Per germline, CDR1 SGHTA and CDR2 FQGNSA. The junction had 4 bases not matched to a gene; V was cut back by 4 bases and J by 7 bases. CDR3 length: 15 residues.